Listed below are T cell receptor beta chains from one sample, sequenced in a study of graft-versus-host responses after intestinal transplantation. TCRdb's table, derived via immunoSEQ multiplex PCR, lists solely in-frame clones and lacks some. The table includes some 120,000 clones, around nine tenths detected once. The antigens these receptors bind are not known. The specimen comprised unstimulated CD4+ T cells sorted from spleen or lymph node cells, sampled before transplant. The receptors come from a human donor who was the organ donor for an intestinal transplant. Each CDR3 is given without its conserved first and last residue.

j_call cdr3_length v_call cdr3_aa
TRBJ2-7 11 TRBV29-1 SVSRGSPYEQY
TRBJ2-5 12 TRBV18 ASSPGLARETQY
TRBJ2-3 13 TRBV6-1 ASSTQGLFTDTQY
TRBJ2-1 14 TRBV27 ASSFLWGGASNEQF
TRBJ1-4 10 TRBV6-1 ASRATNEKLF
TRBJ2-1 15 TRBV4-1 ASSQEIGREGRNEQF
TRBJ1-3 13 TRBV7-9 ASSSQTGPGNTIY
TRBJ1-1 11 TRBV6-4 ASSAGTGTEAF
TRBJ2-3 16 TRBV5-6 ASSPGTSGRASTDTQY
TRBJ2-3 15 TRBV11-2 ASSTGTSGKVTDTQY
TRBJ1-1 11 TRBV6-5 ASSYRVNTEAF
TRBJ2-3 18 TRBV4-3 ASSQFRGLAELRFTDTQY
TRBJ2-1 9 TRBV4-1 ASSQGGEQF
TRBJ1-2 11 TRBV6-1 ASSLQRGGGYT
TRBJ1-5 17 TRBV19 ASSIEGDYGTVNNQPQH
TRBJ2-5 18 TRBV4-3 ASSQDRPGGGWAMGETQY
TRBJ2-7 19 TRBV18 ASSPGTSGLAGRVRMGEQY
TRBJ2-7 13 TRBV7-2 ASSLGLAGTYEQY
TRBJ2-7 14 TRBV11-3 ASSLARALISYEQY
TRBJ2-3 11 TRBV10-3 AISRTGGDTQY
TRBJ2-5 11 TRBV5-1 ASSLQGAETQY
TRBJ1-1 12 TRBV5-4 ASFLTGVNTEAF
TRBJ2-1 11 TRBV30 AWSRGNGNEQF
TRBJ1-1 13 TRBV30 AWSPLTGMNTEAF
TRBJ1-2 11 TRBV7-2 ASSLVGGDGYT
TRBJ2-6 12 TRBV18 ASSPASGANVLT
TRBJ2-5 13 TRBV4-3 ASSPFLRRKETQY
TRBJ2-1 13 TRBV6-1 ASMIDSSSYNEQF
TRBJ1-4 16 TRBV27 ASSPGTAAIPTNEKLF
TRBJ1-4 14 TRBV18 ASSPRGAATNEKLF
TRBJ2-3 11 TRBV7-2 ASSLGATDTQY
TRBJ2-2 14 TRBV4-1 ASSQEGQGITGELF
TRBJ1-1 12 TRBV5-1 ASSETGYNTEAF
TRBJ2-7 13 TRBV6-5 ASTLYGDGAYEQY
TRBJ1-4 13 TRBV6-1 ASSEAGTGREKLF
TRBJ2-5 11 TRBV5-1 ASSLWVQETQY
TRBJ2-7 14 TRBV7-8 ASSPRLAGEGWEQY
TRBJ2-1 13 TRBV5-5 ASSSLGRSYNEQF
TRBJ2-1 11 TRBV7-9 ASSPSSYNEQF
TRBJ2-2 12 TRBV10-1 ASSVIAGSGELF
TRBJ2-7 13 TRBV4-1 ASSQEGGRAYEQY
TRBJ2-3 15 TRBV7-2 ASSLRGVAGEADTQY
TRBJ2-4 10 TRBV29-1 SVEEIFDPGL
TRBJ2-1 12 TRBV7-9 ASSLGGRGGEQF
TRBJ2-3 13 TRBV11-2 ASSILAGATDTQY
TRBJ2-1 14 TRBV28 ASSSDPYRETNEQF
TRBJ2-1 13 TRBV18 ASSPMGLADNEQF
TRBJ2-2 14 TRBV7-2 ASSPNWGGNTGELF
TRBJ2-1 15 TRBV2 ASSDSSGLARRNEQF
TRBJ2-3 9 TRBV28 ASSLWDTQY
TRBJ1-5 12 TRBV30 AWSRRGGVQPQH
TRBJ2-5 10 TRBV5-1 ASSVDGETQY
TRBJ2-3 11 TRBV19 ASSSGRTDTQY